This TCR beta chain is from a study of cytomegalovirus exposure and HLA in healthy donors. General study points: A few CMV-associated chains were confirmed in vitro to be specific for CMV antigens. TCR beta chains numbering some 160 were designated cytomegalovirus-associated.

Libraries were prepared by immunoSEQ multiplex PCR; TCRdb keeps only in-frame clonotypes and omits some of them. The table has 100,000 to 150,000 clones, about 88% seen once. The germline CDR1 and CDR2 sequences are SGDLS and YYNGEE. The CDR3 runs 16 residues. The V segment lost 0 bases and the J segment 6 bases; nucleotides outside the gene matches: 7. This clone was seen a single time. The antigen is unknown. Source material: PBMCs. V usage is TRBV9 and J usage is TRBJ2-3; 10 bases map to TRBD2. This receptor was taken from a man between 18 and 35 years old in good health and CMV-seropositive. In nucleotides, the CDR3 is TGTGCCAGCAGCGTAGGGGCTAGCGGGGGAGACGATACGCAGTATTTT. This sequence encodes CASSVGASGGDDTQYF.